This T cell receptor (beta chain) was retrieved from a study of blood T cells in healthy people across ages. Study-wide points: Diversity estimates drawn from one million T cells were deemed underestimates.

This clonotype has more than one count but fewer than ten. As yet, its antigen is unknown. The amount of total RNA extracted per sample was at least 5.5 micrograms. For the second PCR, which ran for about 7 to 11 cycles, a sample-barcoded 5' primer and a J-beta primer mix were used. Per sample, CDR3-containing paired-end reads numbered at least 2.5 million. TCRdb processed the 5' RACE reads anew with MiXCR; each CDR3 protein has one entry. This sample has hundreds of thousands of distinct CDR3 sequences, with roughly 34% found just once. Looked up from germline, CDR1 is SGDLS and CDR2 is YYNGEE. CDR3 length: 14 amino acids. The ends were cut back, 0 bases at V and 2 bases at J, with 9 bases in the middle.

J is TRBJ2-7 and V is TRBV9, with D possibly matching TRBD2 (5 bases). Sequencing input: blood. The receptor was derived from a man between 18 and 29 years old in good health. The CDR3 DNA reads TGTGCCAGCAGCGTAGGGTACGGGACCTACGAGCAGTACTTC. Translated: CASSVGYGTYEQYF.